Below, 3 T cell receptor beta chains from the same sample are listed, as sequenced in a study of lymphopenia after photon versus proton radiotherapy. The repertoire was sequenced with immunoSEQ multiplex PCR; TCRdb's copy has only in-frame clones and lacks some. The repertoire has fewer than 25,000 clones, about nine tenths of them found once; the top ten carry over 7.5%. The starting material was peripheral blood, obtained from a patient treated with proton-based radiotherapy. Receptor source: a woman aged 70-85 years with pancreatic cancer. Some clones in this sample may be carry-over from other donors' samples.

This chain joins TRBV6-6 and TRBJ2-7; D is perhaps TRBD1 (6 bases). The CDR3 has 15 amino acids. CDR1 and CDR2 from the germline V gene are MNHNY and SVGAGI (reference sequence). Deletions cut 8 bases from V and 6 bases from J, with 23 bases between. The CDR3 coding sequence is TGTGCCAGCCGTACCCACTCGGACAGAAGTGGCGAGCAGTACTTC. Translation: CASRTHSDRSGEQYF.

The chain links TRBV19 to TRBJ1-2; D perhaps matches TRBD1 (6 bases). The CDR3 length is 13 residues. V gave up 6 bases and J gave up 4 bases, with 12 bases separating them. CDR1 is LNHDA and CDR2 is SQIVND in the germline V gene (reference sequence). This CDR3 is CASREQGGYGYTF. CDR3 DNA: TGTGCCAGTAGAGAACAGGGAGGCTATGGCTACACCTTC.

This sequence joins TRBV6-1 and TRBJ1-1, with unresolved D. V was trimmed by 5 bases and J by 5 bases, leaving 12 bases between them. The CDR3 has 13 residues. In germline, CDR1 is MNHNS, CDR2 SASEGT. CDR3 sequence: CASSSGPATEAFF. The CDR3 coding sequence is TGTGCCAGCAGTTCGGGTCCGGCGACTGAAGCTTTCTTT.